The rows below give T cell receptor beta chains drawn from one sample of a study of blood T cell repertoires in COVID-19. The data were produced by immunoSEQ multiplex PCR, yet TCRdb's version contains in-frame clones alone and is incomplete. The sample contains approximately 260,000 clones, approximately 79% of which appear only once. Material: peripheral blood. The receptors were gathered from a woman of 80 years or more with active or convalescent COVID-19. CDR3s include the opening cysteine and the closing phenylalanine or tryptophan. D genes are given only for firm matches. Clone size is shown for a subset of rows, as once, few, many or a class of expanded clone.

-	TRBV29-1	TRBJ2-3	TRBD2	TGCAGCGTACCGGGACTAAGAAGCGATACGCAGTATTTT	CSVPGLRSDTQYF
-	TRBV4-2	TRBJ2-5	TRBD2	TGTGCCAGCAGCCAAGACCGACGTTTACTAGCGGGAGGGGAGACCCAGTACTTC	CASSQDRRLLAGGETQYF
-	TRBV3-1/TRBV3-2	TRBJ2-5	TRBD1	TGTGCCAGCAGCCTTACCGGGACAGGATTGTCCCAGTACTTC	CASSLTGTGLSQYF
-	TRBV5-1	TRBJ2-2	-	TGCGCCAGCAGCTTGGTGGCAAAGAACACCGGGGAGCTGTTTTTT	CASSLVAKNTGELFF
once	TRBV5-1	TRBJ1-1	TRBD1	TGCGCCAGCAGCTTGGGACAGGGGTACACTGAAGCTTTCTTT	CASSLGQGYTEAFF
-	TRBV11-3	TRBJ2-3	TRBD1	TGTGCCAGCAGAAATTCGTTGGGACAGGGTGATACGCAGTATTTT	CASRNSLGQGDTQYF
-	TRBV28	TRBJ1-6	-	TGTGCCAGCACCCTCCCCCTTAGCTCCTATAATTCACCCCTCCACTTT	CASTLPLSSYNSPLHF
-	TRBV5-1	TRBJ1-1	-	TGCGCCAGCAGCTTGAAGACAGCAAACACTGAAGCTTTCTTT	CASSLKTANTEAFF
few	TRBV3-1/TRBV3-2	TRBJ1-5	-	TGTGCCAGCAGCCCGGGGGGGGCGAGACAGCCCCAGCATTTT	CASSPGGARQPQHF
-	TRBV18	TRBJ1-5	-	TGTGCCAGCTCACCGGACCAGGGGCCAAAAGGGGATCAGCCCCAGCATTTT	CASSPDQGPKGDQPQHF
-	TRBV5-1	TRBJ2-3	TRBD2	TGCGCCAGCAGCTTGACGGGACTAGCGGGAGTAGATACGCAGTATTTT	CASSLTGLAGVDTQYF
-	TRBV27	TRBJ1-1	-	TGTGCCAGCACCCAAGGGGGATTTGGTACTGAAGCTTTCTTT	CASTQGGFGTEAFF
-	TRBV6-5	TRBJ2-1	-	TGTGCCAGCAGGTCCGGGACACTTAACAATGAGCAGTTCTTC	CASRSGTLNNEQFF
-	TRBV5-1	TRBJ2-5	TRBD2	TGCGCCAGCAGCTTGGGGCCACTAGCGGGGCAAGAGACCCAGTACTTC	CASSLGPLAGQETQYF
once	TRBV28	TRBJ2-7	TRBD2	TGTGCCAGCAGTGTTACTAGCGGGAGGGCCTACGAGCAGTACTTC	CASSVTSGRAYEQYF
-	TRBV30	TRBJ2-7	-	TGTGCCTGGAGCTCACAGGGTTACGAGCAGTACTTC	CAWSSQGYEQYF
-	TRBV6-5	TRBJ1-4	TRBD1	TGTGCCAACGACAGGGGGCTTGGTGAAAAACTGTTTTTT	CANDRGLGEKLFF
-	TRBV27	TRBJ1-1	-	TGTGCCAGCAGTTTAAAGTGGGCATCGACCACTGAAGCTTTCTTT	CASSLKWASTTEAFF
-	TRBV5-1	TRBJ1-1	TRBD1	TGCGCCAGCAGCTTGTACACAGGGGCCACTGAAGCTTTCTTT	CASSLYTGATEAFF
-	TRBV5-1	TRBJ2-7	-	TGCGCCAGCAGGGCTAGCGCGGGTTACGAGCAGTACTTC	CASRASAGYEQYF
-	TRBV20-1	TRBJ2-7	TRBD1	TGCAGTGCTACTGACCGGGACAGGGGCCCCTACGAGCAGTACTTC	CSATDRDRGPYEQYF
-	TRBV4-1	TRBJ1-5	TRBD1	TGCGCCAGCAGCCAAGATGGGGGGACAGCTAATCAGCCCCAGCATTTT	CASSQDGGTANQPQHF
-	TRBV28	TRBJ1-1	-	TGTGCCAGCAGATCGGACAGAGCGAACACTGAAGCTTTCTTT	CASRSDRANTEAFF
few	TRBV18	TRBJ1-6	TRBD1	TGTGCCAGCTCACCGGACAGGGCAGGTTCACCCCTCCACTTT	CASSPDRAGSPLHF
-	TRBV5-8	TRBJ1-1	-	TGTGCCAGCAGCGCTCCGGGACAATACACTGAAGCTTTCTTT	CASSAPGQYTEAFF
once	TRBV24-1	TRBJ2-3	TRBD1	TGTGCCACCAGCCGGACAGGGGAGGGAGATACGCAGTATTTT	CATSRTGEGDTQYF
-	TRBV4-1	TRBJ1-1	-	TGCGCCAGCAGCCAGCGGTACAGGGACGGAGTGAACACTGAAGCTTTCTTT	CASSQRYRDGVNTEAFF
once	TRBV28	TRBJ2-3	-	TGTGCCAGCAGTTCACTGACAGATACGCAGTATTTT	CASSSLTDTQYF
-	TRBV6-5	TRBJ2-3	TRBD1	TGTGCCAGCCCTTCCTTTCAGGGGGCCACAGATACGCAGTATTTT	CASPSFQGATDTQYF
-	TRBV7-9	TRBJ1-4	TRBD1	TGTGCCAGCAGCGCAGGACAGGGTGAGGAAAAACTGTTTTTT	CASSAGQGEEKLFF
-	TRBV6-1	TRBJ1-5	TRBD1	TGTGCCAGCAGTGAGGGACAGGGAAAAGCGCCCCAGCATTTT	CASSEGQGKAPQHF